Following are 29 T cell receptor beta chains from one sample sequenced in a study of shared clonotypes between healthy human individuals. CD8 cells classed as naive were CD45RO-negative and positively selected for CCR7, excluding terminally differentiated effector memory CD45RA+ cells. Here immunoSEQ multiplex PCR was the method, and the copy in TCRdb shows in-frame clones only, minus some. Seen here are around 2.1 million clones, about 92% observed once, and the top ten hold about 1.5%. Sequences were obtained from naive CD8+ T cells from PBMCs. The receptors derive from a man younger than 30 in good health. Some clones in this sample may be carry-over from other donors' samples.

The chain is built from TRBV7-6 and TRBJ2-3, with 7 bases identical to TRBD2. This CDR3 contains 16 residues. The V gene's germline CDR1 is SGHVS and CDR2 FNYEAQ. Trimming took 2 bases from V and 5 from J; bases not matched to a gene: 10. This chain's CDR3 is CASSLIVAPGGDTQYF. DNA for the CDR3: TGTGCCAGCAGCTTAATTGTGGCCCCGGGAGGAGATACGCAGTATTTT. Using reference TRBV7-6 and TRBJ2-3 for the parts outside the CDR3, the full variable domain is GAGVSQSPRYKVTKRGQDVALRCDPISGHVSLYWYRQALGQGPEFLTYFNYEAQQDKSGLPNDRFSAERPEGSISTLTIQRTEQRDSAMYRCASSLIVAPGGDTQYFGPGTRLTVL.

The genes are TRBV19 and TRBJ2-7, with a weak D call TRBD2 (5 bases). CDR1 and CDR2 (germline): LNHDA, SQIVND (reference sequence). V was pared by 4 bases and J by 6 bases, with 19 bases between. The CDR3 has 15 amino acids. The CDR3: CASSTIPSMVSEQYF. The CDR3 DNA reads as TGTGCCAGTAGTACAATCCCTAGCATGGTCAGCGAGCAGTACTTC.

The V gene is TRBV6-5, the J gene TRBJ2-2; D remains ambiguous. CDR1 and CDR2 from the germline V gene are MNHEY and SVGAGI. The CDR3 has 14 amino acids. The ends were cut back, 6 bases at V and 4 bases at J, with 12 bases in the middle. The CDR3 reads CASRFWRSTGELFF. The CDR3 coding sequence is TGTGCCAGCAGGTTTTGGAGATCCACCGGGGAGCTGTTTTTT.

The chain is built from TRBV9 and TRBJ2-7; 8 positions agree with TRBD2. Germline V gene data show CDR1 as SGDLS and CDR2 as YYNGEE. The CDR3 contains 16 residues. Losses at the gene ends were 0 bases for V and 3 bases for J; bases not matched to a gene: 8. The CDR3 coding sequence is TGTGCCAGCAGCGTAGGAGGAGCGGGAGAATTCTACGAGCAGTACTTC. Translating gives CASSVGGAGEFYEQYF.

V is TRBV10-3 and J is TRBJ2-7, with D perhaps TRBD2 (7 bases). The CDR3 spans 18 residues. The V end lost 3 bases, the J end lost 0 bases, and 21 bases lay between the germline ends. Germline CDR1 ENHRY, CDR2 SYGVKD. Here the CDR3 reads CAISDSPGGTTASYEQYF. CDR3 sequence (DNA): TGTGCCATCAGTGACTCACCCGGGGGGACAACTGCCTCCTACGAGCAGTACTTC.

This chain connects TRBV4-1 to TRBJ2-2; D is ambiguous. The V gene lost 0 bases and the J gene lost 4 bases, with 9 bases spanning the gap. Germline values: CDR1 MGHRA, CDR2 YSYEKL. CDR3 length: 15 amino acids. The DNA of the CDR3 is TGCGCCAGCAGCCAAGAATTGTACAGCACCGGGGAGCTGTTTTTT. Translated: CASSQELYSTGELFF.

V and J are TRBV28 and TRBJ2-5, with TRBD2 matching 7 bases. V lost 4 bases and J lost 6; bases outside the gene matches: 11. CDR1 is MDHEN and CDR2 is SYDVKM in the germline V gene. CDR3 length: 15 amino acids. In nucleotides, the CDR3 is TGTGCCAGCAGTTCTCTTGGGACTACCCTGAAGACCCAGTACTTC. Residues: CASSSLGTTLKTQYF.

This sequence joins TRBV5-6 and TRBJ2-3, with D uncertain. The CDR3 runs to 16 residues. Germline V gene lookup returns CDR1 SGHDT and CDR2 YYEEEE. Trimming removed 3 bases at V and 0 bases at J, with 14 bases between. CDR3 in DNA: TGTGCCAGCAGCTCAGAACGGACCTTTAGCACAGATACGCAGTATTTT. Translating gives CASSSERTFSTDTQYF.

The V gene is TRBV12-5, the J gene TRBJ2-7; the match to TRBD1 covers 11 bases. This CDR3 region has 14 residues. Per germline, CDR1 LGHNT and CDR2 FRNRAP. Germline trimming cut 7 bases from V and 4 bases from J; bases unmatched to any gene: 6. The CDR3: CASAPGTGGYEQYF. The CDR3 nucleotides read TGTGCTAGTGCCCCCGGGACAGGGGGTTACGAGCAGTACTTC.

Concerning this clone: A read error is possible here, since a much larger clone lies one base away. Other DNA sequences within the sample encode an identical CDR3. The genes are TRBV25-1 and TRBJ2-3; D remains ambiguous. The CDR3 has 10 amino acids. Germline V CDR1 and CDR2: MGHDK, SYGVNS. Trimming cost V 6 bases and J 5 bases, with 3 bases left between them. The CDR3 DNA reads as TGTGCCAGCAGGGGAGATACGCAGTATTTT. It specifies CASRGDTQYF. Supplemented by reference TRBV25-1 and TRBJ2-3, the full variable domain reads EADIYQTPRYLVIGTGKKITLECSQTMGHDKMYWYQQDPGMELHLIHYSYGVNSTEKGDLSSESTVSRIRTEHFPLTLESARPSHTSQYLCASRGDTQYFGPGTRLTVL.

J is TRBJ2-7 and V is TRBV29-1; no definite D call. The CDR3 loop spans 15 amino acids. Trimming took 5 bases from V and 0 from J, leaving 17 bases between them. Germline V lookup: CDR1 SQVTM, CDR2 ANQGSEA. CDR3 DNA sequence: TGCAGCGTTCTTTCCCCCGAGACAAGCTCCTACGAGCAGTACTTC. Residues: CSVLSPETSSYEQYF.

This sequence joins TRBV30 and TRBJ2-7; 7 bases are shared with TRBD2. The V gene's germline CDR1 is GTSNPN and CDR2 SVGIG (reference sequence). With V trimmed by 6 bases and J by 2 bases, 4 bases remained unmatched. The CDR3 totals 12 residues. CDR3 sequence (DNA): TGTGCCTGCCGGGACTACACCTACGAGCAGTACTTC. Translated, it gives CACRDYTYEQYF.

The chain couples TRBV7-7 to TRBJ2-1; 7 bases fit TRBD2. The V gene's germline CDR1 is SSHAT and CDR2 FNYEAQ (reference sequence). The CDR3 covers 17 residues. The J segment lost 5 bases and the V segment lost 0 bases, leaving 10 bases of the junction unmatched. The DNA of the CDR3 is TGTGCCAGCAGCTTAGCCGGGCGGGAGAGTCCCCACAATGAGCAGTTCTTC. Translation: CASSLAGRESPHNEQFF.

The gene calls are TRBV5-6 and TRBJ2-7; 7 bases are shared with TRBD1. Germline CDR1 and CDR2: SGHDT and YYEEEE. CDR3 length equals 15 residues. Losses at the gene ends were 4 bases for V and 2 bases for J; bases not matched to a gene: 9. The CDR3, as DNA: TGTGCCAGCAGCCTACCGTTACAGGGGACCTACGAGCAGTACTTC. Residues: CASSLPLQGTYEQYF. The full variable domain, rest sourced from reference TRBV5-6 and TRBJ2-7, is DAGVTQSPTHLIKTRGQQVTLRCSPKSGHDTVSWYQQALGQGPQFIFQYYEEEERQRGNFPDRFSGHQFPNYSSELNVNALLLGDSALYLCASSLPLQGTYEQYFGPGTRLTVT.

The chain has TRBV11-2 and TRBJ1-1; 7 bases match TRBD1. V lost 5 bases, J lost 1 base, and 4 bases stayed unmatched. Germline V CDR1 and CDR2: SGHAT, FQNNGV. The CDR3 sequence is 14 residues long. CDR3 in DNA: TGTGCCAGCAGCCCAGGGGGACGGAACACTGAAGCTTTCTTT. Amino acid sequence: CASSPGGRNTEAFF. The full variable domain, completed using reference TRBV11-2 and TRBJ1-1, is EAGVAQSPRYKIIEKRQSVAFWCNPISGHATLYWYQQILGQGPKLLIQFQNNGVVDDSQLPKDRFSAERLKGVDSTLKIQPAKLEDSAVYLCASSPGGRNTEAFFGQGTRLTVV.

This rearrangement joins TRBV11-2 to TRBJ2-7; TRBD1 agrees at 8 bases. The length of the CDR3 is 14 residues. After removal of 5 bases from V and 6 bases from J, the junction contained 9 bases not matched to a gene. Germline CDR1 SGHAT, CDR2 FQNNGV. The CDR3 protein is CASSPRTGIVEQYF. The CDR3 DNA follows: TGTGCCAGCAGCCCGAGGACAGGGATCGTCGAGCAGTACTTC.

Regarding this clone: Other DNA sequences of this sample code for an identical CDR3. The V call is TRBV4-1, the J call TRBJ1-5; tentative D call: TRBD1 (6 bases). Looked up from germline, CDR1 is MGHRA and CDR2 is YSYEKL. The CDR3 totals 15 residues. V gave up 1 base and J gave up 1 base, with 8 bases separating them. CDR3 DNA sequence: TGCGCCAGCAGCCAAGTAGGGGGGAGCAATCAGCCCCAGCATTTT. It is translated as CASSQVGGSNQPQHF.

The rearrangement uses TRBV4-3 and TRBJ2-1, with D perhaps TRBD2 (5 bases). V was clipped by 2 bases and J by 5 bases, with 13 bases between them. Germline CDR1 is LGHNA and CDR2 is YSLEER. The length of the CDR3 is 15 residues. The CDR3 nucleotides are TGCGCCAGCAGCCAACCTCGCGCGGGTAACAATGAGCAGTTCTTC. Protein sequence: CASSQPRAGNNEQFF.

This chain links TRBV11-2 with TRBJ2-7, with D possibly being TRBD1 (7 bases). The length of the CDR3 is 15 residues. Trimming pared 4 bases from V and 7 bases from J, leaving 20 bases between. The germline gives CDR1 SGHAT, CDR2 FQNNGV. CDR3 protein: CASSSWRGTGVEQYF. The CDR3 coding sequence is TGTGCCAGCAGCTCATGGCGGGGTACAGGGGTTGAGCAGTACTTC.

The chain has TRBV10-3 and TRBJ2-5, with a possible D match to TRBD2 (7 bases). Germline V gene data show CDR1 as ENHRY and CDR2 as SYGVKD. V was trimmed by 4 bases and J by 5 bases, leaving 14 bases between them. CDR3 length: 14 residues. The DNA of the CDR3 is TGTGCCATCAGTGGTGGCAGGGGAGGGGAGACCCAGTACTTC. Protein: CAISGGRGGETQYF.

J is TRBJ2-7 and V is TRBV4-3; 9 nucleotides align to TRBD2. The CDR3 spans 16 residues. V trimming: 0 bases; J trimming: 0 bases; junction bases outside the gene matches: 3. From germline, CDR1 is LGHNA and CDR2 YSLEER. CDR3 sequence (DNA): TGCGCCAGCAGCCAAGAGACTAGCGGCTACTCCTACGAGCAGTACTTC. It specifies CASSQETSGYSYEQYF.

This rearrangement joins TRBV7-2 to TRBJ2-3, with 9 bases matching TRBD2. Trimming removed 2 bases from V and 4 bases from J; junction bases left unmatched: 10. Germline-derived CDR1 and CDR2 are SGHTA and FQGNSA. This CDR3 region has 17 residues. The CDR3 loop reads CASSLSPESGRPDTQYF. As DNA, the CDR3 is TGTGCCAGCAGCTTATCCCCTGAGAGCGGGAGGCCAGATACGCAGTATTTT.

In its sample, this clone was seen once. V gene TRBV7-9 combines with J gene TRBJ2-7; the D gene could be TRBD1 or TRBD2 (5 bases each). The germline V gene encodes CDR1 SEHNR and CDR2 FQNEAQ (reference sequence). Trimming removed 1 base from V and 6 bases from J, with 10 bases in between. This CDR3 region has 13 residues. The CDR3 DNA follows: TGTGCCAGCAGCTTAGTGGTTGGGGGCGAGCAGTACTTC. It codes for CASSLVVGGEQYF.

The chain couples TRBV5-5 to TRBJ1-1; tentatively, D is TRBD1 (5 bases). The germline V gene has CDR1 SGHKS and CDR2 YYEKEE (reference sequence). Deletions cut 0 bases from V and 1 base from J, with 16 bases between. CDR3 length equals 17 residues. This CDR3 reads CASSLVYLRGTNTEAFF. CDR3 in DNA: TGTGCCAGCAGCTTGGTTTATTTGAGGGGAACGAACACTGAAGCTTTCTTT.

This clone was detected once. This specimen includes other DNA sequences encoding the same CDR3. The CDR3 reads CASSQDGGGDSYEQYF. The DNA for the CDR3 is TGCGCCAGCAGCCAAGACGGAGGGGGGGACTCCTACGAGCAGTACTTC. This chain connects TRBV4-1 to TRBJ2-7; D possibly corresponds to TRBD2 (7 bases). V was clipped by 0 bases and J by 0 bases, with 12 bases between them. CDR3 length: 16 residues. CDR1 and CDR2 from the germline V gene are MGHRA and YSYEKL.

The V and J genes are TRBV7-8 and TRBJ2-7; 11 positions agree with TRBD1. V lost 5 bases and J lost 4; bases outside the gene matches: 7. The CDR3 length is 15 residues. Looked up from germline, CDR1 is SGHVS and CDR2 is FQNEAQ. The DNA for the CDR3 is TGTGCCAGCAGCGACGGACAGGGGGCGCGATACGAGCAGTACTTC. This encodes CASSDGQGARYEQYF.

Worth noting for this clone: This same CDR3 is encoded by further DNA sequences in the sample. The chain links TRBV7-9 to TRBJ2-7; D is undetermined. The CDR3 contains 13 residues. CDR1 is SEHNR, CDR2 FQNEAQ, per germline (reference sequence). The ends were cut back, 5 bases at V and 4 bases at J, with 12 bases in the middle. The CDR3 region is CASSPPLRYEQYF. Here the CDR3 DNA reads TGTGCCAGCAGCCCCCCCTTGAGGTACGAGCAGTACTTC.

The chain links TRBV4-1 to TRBJ2-7; 7 positions match TRBD2. CDR3 length: 16 residues. Germline loops: CDR1 MGHRA, CDR2 YSYEKL. With V trimmed by 0 bases and J by 4 bases, 9 bases remained unmatched. In nucleotides, the CDR3 is TGCGCCAGCAGCCAAGATGAAGGCGGGAGATCATACGAGCAGTACTTC. It yields the protein CASSQDEGGRSYEQYF.

This chain links TRBV2 with TRBJ2-3; D is ambiguous. This CDR3 contains 12 residues. From germline, CDR1 is SNHLY and CDR2 FYNNEI. V was pared by 2 bases and J by 10 bases, with 10 bases between. The CDR3, as DNA: TGTGCCAGCAGTGAAATGCGTATATCGCAGTATTTT. Protein product: CASSEMRISQYF. Drawing the rest from reference TRBV2 and TRBJ2-3, the complete variable domain is EPEVTQTPSHQVTQMGQEVILRCVPISNHLYFYWYRQILGQKVEFLVSFYNNEISEKSEIFDDQFSVERPDGSNFTLKIRSTKLEDSAMYFCASSEMRISQYFGPGTRLTVL.